The sequence of this T cell receptor (beta chain) was determined in a study of cytomegalovirus exposure and HLA in healthy donors. On the study more broadly: Among the approximately 400 genotyped donors, 70% to 85% were placed in the Caucasian-associated ancestry cluster. Notes on the study in general: TCR beta V- and J-gene trimming, according to a later analysis, was linked to a missense DCLRE1C variant. The HLA-A and HLA-B alleles of most subjects were reportedly predicted accurately from TCR beta sequences.

The trim removed 5 bases at V and 0 bases at J, leaving 7 bases unmatched. The CDR3 spans 17 residues. In germline, CDR1 is SNHLY, CDR2 FYNNEI. Researchers ran the PCR with 60 Vbeta and 13 Jbeta primers. Authors' processing steps: An analysis that came later counted some 81 million unique TCR beta chains, around 10 million shared. TCRdb keeps only in-frame clones here, not all; method: immunoSEQ multiplex PCR. Clone size and the V and J calls come from that table; the DNA yielded D and trimming. The sample has 250,000 to 350,000 clones, 80% to 90% seen once. Remarks on this clone: Its antigen is unknown.

Material for sequencing was PBMCs. The TCR sequence derives from a man aged 40-50 years in good health and CMV-seropositive. The rearrangement joins TRBV2 to TRBJ2-2; 9 nucleotides agree with TRBD1. In nucleotides, the CDR3 is TGTGCCAGCAGTACGCAACAGGGGGCCTCGAACACCGGGGAGCTGTTTTTT. Its translation: CASSTQQGASNTGELFF.